This T cell receptor beta chain stems from a study of beta chain features in type 1 diabetes. Overall study results and limits: Moderately but significantly shorter TCRB CDR3s were found in Type 1 diabetes patients in all four CD4+ subsets.

Sequencing targeted expressed TCRB transcripts, as all isolated RNA had been reverse transcribed. Data came from immunoSEQ multiplex PCR; TCRdb stores just in-frame clones and leaves some out. The table has about 360,000 clones, around 12% seen once. Comment on this clone: Its antigen remains unidentified.

Germline V gene sequence: CDR1 LGHNA, CDR2 YSLEER. The length of the CDR3 is 17 residues. The junction had 10 bases not matched to a gene; V was cut back by 3 bases and J by 5 bases. Sorted CD4+ subsets: naive, central memory, regulatory, stem cell-like memory (CD45RO/CCR7/CD25/CD127/CD95/CD27 panel). This clonotype originated in a man aged 18 to 30 in good health. The chain links TRBV4-3 to TRBJ2-5, with 12 nucleotides matching TRBD2. The specimen sequenced was naive CD4+ T cells from blood. CDR3 region: CASSQWLAGGPGETQYF. DNA of the CDR3: TGCGCCAGCAGCCAGTGGCTAGCGGGAGGGCCGGGGGAGACCCAGTACTTC.